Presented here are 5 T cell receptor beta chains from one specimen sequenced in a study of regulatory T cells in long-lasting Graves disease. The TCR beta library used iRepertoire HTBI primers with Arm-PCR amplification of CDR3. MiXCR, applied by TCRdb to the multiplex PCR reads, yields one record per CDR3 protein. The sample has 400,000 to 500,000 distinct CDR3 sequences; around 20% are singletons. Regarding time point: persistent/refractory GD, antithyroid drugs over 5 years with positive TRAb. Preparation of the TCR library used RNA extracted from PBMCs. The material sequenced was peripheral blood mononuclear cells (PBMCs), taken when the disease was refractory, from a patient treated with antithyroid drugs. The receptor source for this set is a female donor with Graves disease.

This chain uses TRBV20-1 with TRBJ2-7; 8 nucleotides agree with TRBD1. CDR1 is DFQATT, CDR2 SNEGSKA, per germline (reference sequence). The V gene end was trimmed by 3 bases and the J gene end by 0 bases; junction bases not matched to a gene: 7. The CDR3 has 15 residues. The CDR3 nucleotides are TGCAGTGCTAGGACCGGGACAGGCCGCTCCTACGAGCAGTACTTC. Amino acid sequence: CSARTGTGRSYEQYF.

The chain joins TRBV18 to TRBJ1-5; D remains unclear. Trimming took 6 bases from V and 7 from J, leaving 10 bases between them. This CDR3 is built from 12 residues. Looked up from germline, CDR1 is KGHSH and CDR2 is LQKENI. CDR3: CASSNQRQPQHF. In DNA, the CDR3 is TGTGCCAGCTCCAATCAGAGGCAGCCCCAGCATTTT. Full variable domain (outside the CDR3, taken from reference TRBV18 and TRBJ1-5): NAGVMQNPRHLVRRRGQEARLRCSPMKGHSHVYWYRQLPEEGLKFMVYLQKENIIDESGMPKERFSAEFPKEGPSILRIQQVVRGDSAAYFCASSNQRQPQHFGDGTRLSIL.

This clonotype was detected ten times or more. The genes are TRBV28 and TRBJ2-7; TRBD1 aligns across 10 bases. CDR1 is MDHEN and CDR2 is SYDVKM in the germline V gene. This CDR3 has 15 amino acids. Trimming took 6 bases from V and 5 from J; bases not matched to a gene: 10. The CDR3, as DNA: TGTGCCAGCAGCTTGGCAGGACAGGGGGGAGACGAGCAGTACTTC. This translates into CASSLAGQGGDEQYF.

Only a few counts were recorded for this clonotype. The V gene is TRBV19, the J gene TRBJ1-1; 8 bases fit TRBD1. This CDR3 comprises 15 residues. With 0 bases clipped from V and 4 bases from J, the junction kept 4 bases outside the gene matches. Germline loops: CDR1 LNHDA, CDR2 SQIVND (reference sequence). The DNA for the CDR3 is TGTGCCAGTAGTATAGACGGACAGGGTCGCACTGAAGCTTTCTTT. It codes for CASSIDGQGRTEAFF.

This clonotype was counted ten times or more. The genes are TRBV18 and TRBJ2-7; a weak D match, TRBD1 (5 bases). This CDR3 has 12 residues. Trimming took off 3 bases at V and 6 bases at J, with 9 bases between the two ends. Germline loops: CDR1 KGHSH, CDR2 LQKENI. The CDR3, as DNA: TGTGCCAGCTCACCTCAGGGTCTCGAGCAGTACTTC. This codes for CASSPQGLEQYF.